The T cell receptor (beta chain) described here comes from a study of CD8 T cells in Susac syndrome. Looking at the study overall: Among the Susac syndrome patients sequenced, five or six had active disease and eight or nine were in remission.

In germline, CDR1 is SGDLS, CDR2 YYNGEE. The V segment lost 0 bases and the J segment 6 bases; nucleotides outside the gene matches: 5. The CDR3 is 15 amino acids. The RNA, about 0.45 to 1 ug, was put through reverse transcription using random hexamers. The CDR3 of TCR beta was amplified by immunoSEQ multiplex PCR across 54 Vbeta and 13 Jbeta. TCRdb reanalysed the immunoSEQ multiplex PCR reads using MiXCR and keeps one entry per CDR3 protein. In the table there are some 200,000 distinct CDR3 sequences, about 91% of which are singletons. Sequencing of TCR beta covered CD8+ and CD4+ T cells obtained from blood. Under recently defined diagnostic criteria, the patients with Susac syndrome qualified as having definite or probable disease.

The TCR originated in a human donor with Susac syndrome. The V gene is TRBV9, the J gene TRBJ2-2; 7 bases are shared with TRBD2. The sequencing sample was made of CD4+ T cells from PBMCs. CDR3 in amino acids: CASSVGGRAAGELFF. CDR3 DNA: TGTGCCAGCAGCGTAGGAGGGAGGGCCGCCGGGGAGCTGTTTTTT.